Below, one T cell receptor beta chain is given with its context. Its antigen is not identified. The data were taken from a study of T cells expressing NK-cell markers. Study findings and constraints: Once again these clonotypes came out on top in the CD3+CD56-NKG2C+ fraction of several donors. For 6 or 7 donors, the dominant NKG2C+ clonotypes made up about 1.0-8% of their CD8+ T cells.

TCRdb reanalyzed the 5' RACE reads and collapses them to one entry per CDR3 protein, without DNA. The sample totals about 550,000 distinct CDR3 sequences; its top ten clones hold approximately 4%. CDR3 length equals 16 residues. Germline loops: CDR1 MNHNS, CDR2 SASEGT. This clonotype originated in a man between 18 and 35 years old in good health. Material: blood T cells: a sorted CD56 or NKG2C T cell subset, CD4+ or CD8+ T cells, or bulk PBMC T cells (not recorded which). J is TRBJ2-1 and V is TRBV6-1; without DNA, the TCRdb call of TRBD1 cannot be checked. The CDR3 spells CASARRAGTGGNEQFF.